The clone carrying this TCR beta chain was detected a few times. Antigen specificity is unknown. These data come from a study of CD8 T cells in ankylosing spondylitis. Generation of TCR beta libraries employed quantitative 5'-RACE incorporating molecular barcodes. TCRdb itself ran the 5' RACE reads through MiXCR, one entry per CDR3 protein. The sample lists some 200,000 distinct CDR3 sequences, roughly 12% occurring once. Study-wide points: For ankylosing spondylitis blood, a TCR beta motif of seven to nine highly homologous variants appeared characteristic. Relatively rare in peripheral blood, disease-linked clones were also CD8+. Reportedly, disease-linked clones are significantly enriched in ankylosing spondylitis patients' matched synovial fluid.

The TCR originated in a male donor with ankylosing spondylitis or in good health (not recorded which). What was sequenced was blood, either unsorted or a sorted T cell fraction (not recorded which).

The CDR3: CASRLSRVTGELFF. The CDR3 nucleotides are TGTGCCAGCAGGCTGTCTCGCGTCACCGGGGAGCTGTTTTTT. The V gene is TRBV6-1, the J gene TRBJ2-2, with D uncertain. Per the germline V gene, CDR1 is MNHNS and CDR2 is SASEGT. The length of the CDR3 is 14 residues. V gave up 6 bases and J gave up 4 bases, with 12 bases separating them.